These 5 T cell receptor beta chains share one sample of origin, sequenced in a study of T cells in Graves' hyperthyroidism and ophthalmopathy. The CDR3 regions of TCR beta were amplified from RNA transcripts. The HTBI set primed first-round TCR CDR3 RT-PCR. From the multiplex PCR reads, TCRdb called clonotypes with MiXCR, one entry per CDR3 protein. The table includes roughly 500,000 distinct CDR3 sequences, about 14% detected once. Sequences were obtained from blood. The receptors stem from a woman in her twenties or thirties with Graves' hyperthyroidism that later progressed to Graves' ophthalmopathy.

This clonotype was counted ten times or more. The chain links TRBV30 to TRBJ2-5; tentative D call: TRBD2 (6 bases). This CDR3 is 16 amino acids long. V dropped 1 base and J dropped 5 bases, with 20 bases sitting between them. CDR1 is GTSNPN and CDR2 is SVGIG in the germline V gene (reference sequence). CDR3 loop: CAWSALWGTGLETQYF. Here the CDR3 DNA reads TGTGCCTGGAGTGCCTTGTGGGGGACTGGGTTGGAGACCCAGTACTTC.

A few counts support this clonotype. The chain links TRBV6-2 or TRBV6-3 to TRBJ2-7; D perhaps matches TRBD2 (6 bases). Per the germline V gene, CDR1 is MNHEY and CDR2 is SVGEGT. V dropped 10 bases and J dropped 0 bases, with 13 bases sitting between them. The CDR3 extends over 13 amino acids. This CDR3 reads CATLSGTSYEQYF. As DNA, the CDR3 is TGTGCCACCCTTAGCGGAACCTCCTACGAGCAGTACTTC.

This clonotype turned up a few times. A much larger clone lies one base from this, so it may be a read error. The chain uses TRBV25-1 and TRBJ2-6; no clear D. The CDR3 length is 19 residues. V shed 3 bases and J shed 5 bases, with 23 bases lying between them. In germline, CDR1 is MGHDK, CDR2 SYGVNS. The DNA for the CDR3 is TGTGCCAGCAGTGATAAGCCTGGACGGATTAAGGCTAGGGCCAACGTCCTGACTTTC. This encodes CASSDKPGRIKARANVLTF.

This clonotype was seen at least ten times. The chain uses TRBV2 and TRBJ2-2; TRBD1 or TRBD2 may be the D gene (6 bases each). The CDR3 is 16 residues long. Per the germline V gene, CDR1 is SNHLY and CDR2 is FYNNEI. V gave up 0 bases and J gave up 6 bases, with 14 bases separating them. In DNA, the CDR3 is TGTGCCAGCAGTGAAGCGGAGGGGGGCCTGCCCGGGGAGCTGTTTTTT. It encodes CASSEAEGGLPGELFF. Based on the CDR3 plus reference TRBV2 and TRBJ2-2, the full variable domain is EPEVTQTPSHQVTQMGQEVILRCVPISNHLYFYWYRQILGQKVEFLVSFYNNEISEKSEIFDDQFSVERPDGSNFTLKIRSTKLEDSAMYFCASSEAEGGLPGELFFGEGSRLTVL.

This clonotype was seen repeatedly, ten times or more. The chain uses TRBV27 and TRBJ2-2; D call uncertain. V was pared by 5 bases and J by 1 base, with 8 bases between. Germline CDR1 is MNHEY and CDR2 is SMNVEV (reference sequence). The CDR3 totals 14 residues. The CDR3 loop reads CASSPSQNTGELFF. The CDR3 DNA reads TGTGCCAGCAGTCCATCCCAGAACACCGGGGAGCTGTTTTTT.